This TCR beta chain was captured by sequencing in a study of blood T cell repertoires in COVID-19. Looking at the study overall: Samples representing acute and convalescent COVID-19 were sourced from the United States, Italy and Spain. PBMCs, B-cell-depleted T cells, or T cells were the source of the cDNA or gDNA that made up the material.

Authors' data handling: Scientists estimated how many nucleated cells there were by amplifying reference gene primers. TCRdb's table, derived via immunoSEQ multiplex PCR, lists solely in-frame clones and lacks some. That table supplies the V and J calls and clone size; D and trimming were determined from the DNA. The table has 130,000 or so clones, almost 85% seen once. V trimming: 1 base; J trimming: 8 bases; junction bases outside the gene matches: 6. This CDR3 spans 14 amino acids. Germline CDR1 is SGHAT and CDR2 is FQNNGV. This receptor was taken from a human donor in a cohort sampled during active COVID-19. The V call is TRBV11-2, the J call TRBJ1-2; 8 nucleotides line up with TRBD1. Sequencing input: peripheral blood. The DNA of the CDR3 is TGTGCCAGCAGCTTAGGGGGGACAGGAGGAGGCTACACCTTC. Its protein product is CASSLGGTGGGYTF. The variable domain in full, with the rest retrieved from reference TRBV11-2 and TRBJ1-2, is EAGVAQSPRYKIIEKRQSVAFWCNPISGHATLYWYQQILGQGPKLLIQFQNNGVVDDSQLPKDRFSAERLKGVDSTLKIQPAKLEDSAVYLCASSLGGTGGGYTFGSGTRLTVV.